The rows below give T cell receptor beta chains drawn from one sample of a study of T cells in Graves' hyperthyroidism and ophthalmopathy. TCRdb used MiXCR to reprocess the multiplex PCR reads, holding one entry per CDR3 protein. The sample carries about 180,000 distinct CDR3 sequences, about a sixth recorded once. The material sequenced was blood. The receptors were sampled from a woman aged 50 to 60 with Graves' hyperthyroidism. Both conserved end residues are part of each CDR3. A D gene is named only where the DNA matches it firmly. Not all rows give a size; the values are once, few, many and, for expanded clones, a class.

clone_size,cdr3_length,j_call,v_call,d_call,cdr3_aa,cdr3_nt
many,13,TRBJ2-7,TRBV3-1,-,CASSETLGYEQYF,TGTGCCAGCAGCGAAACTTTGGGCTACGAGCAGTACTTC
few,14,TRBJ1-1,TRBV9,-,CAGSPRQGNTEAFF,TGTGCCGGCAGCCCTCGCCAGGGGAACACTGAAGCTTTCTTT
many,15,TRBJ1-2,TRBV28,-,CASSPSTELYYGYTF,TGTGCCAGCAGTCCCTCGACAGAATTATACTATGGCTACACCTTC
many,15,TRBJ2-2,TRBV24-1,-,CATSPGTTNTGELFF,TGTGCCACCAGTCCCGGGACAACGAACACCGGGGAGCTGTTTTTT
many,17,TRBJ2-1,TRBV11-2,-,CASSLEAGEAAYNEQFF,TGTGCCAGCAGCTTAGAGGCAGGGGAGGCGGCCTACAATGAGCAGTTCTTC
many,15,TRBJ2-5,TRBV5-1,-,CASSLRTVGVETQYF,TGCGCCAGCAGCTTACGGACAGTGGGGGTGGAGACCCAGTACTTC
few,14,TRBJ1-1,TRBV19,TRBD1,CASSFGTGRTEAFF,TGTGCCAGTAGTTTTGGGACAGGGAGGACTGAAGCTTTCTTT
many,12,TRBJ2-5,TRBV20-1,-,CSASGDQETQYF,TGCAGTGCTAGCGGTGACCAAGAGACCCAGTACTTC
many,15,TRBJ1-5,TRBV2,TRBD1,CASSRDRGSNQPQHF,TGTGCCAGCAGTCGGGACAGGGGGAGCAATCAGCCCCAGCATTTT
many,12,TRBJ1-1,TRBV6-1,TRBD1,CATRDRADEAFF,TGTGCCACCAGAGACAGGGCCGATGAAGCTTTCTTT
many,16,TRBJ1-6,TRBV7-9,TRBD1,CASSLVGTGTNSPLHF,TGTGCCAGCAGCTTAGTTGGGACAGGGACTAATTCACCCCTCCACTTT
-,13,TRBJ1-1,TRBV4-1,-,CASSQTRGPEAFF,TGCGCCAGCAGCCAAACGCGGGGCCCTGAAGCTTTCTTT
few,16,TRBJ1-5,TRBV3-1,-,CASSENNQGFNQPQHF,TGTGCCAGCAGTGAGAATAATCAGGGTTTCAATCAGCCCCAGCATTTT
many,13,TRBJ1-2,TRBV12-3/TRBV12-4,-,CASSFKPIYGYTF,TGTGCCAGCAGTTTTAAACCGATCTATGGCTACACCTTC
many,15,TRBJ1-5,TRBV28,-,CASSLGSHSNQPQHF,TGTGCCAGCAGTTTAGGGTCCCATAGCAATCAGCCCCAGCATTTT
many,14,TRBJ1-2,TRBV12-3/TRBV12-4,-,CASMWAESSYGYTF,TGTGCCAGCATGTGGGCAGAGTCCTCCTATGGCTACACCTTC
-,15,TRBJ1-6,TRBV12-3/TRBV12-4,TRBD1,CASSRQGVGNSPLHF,TGTGCCAGCAGTCGACAGGGGGTGGGTAATTCACCCCTCCACTTT
medium-sized,17,TRBJ1-5,TRBV28,TRBD1,CASSSWTGGPFNQPQHF,TGTGCCAGCAGTTCATGGACAGGGGGCCCTTTCAATCAGCCCCAGCATTTT
many,14,TRBJ1-1,TRBV6-1,-,CASTEGALNTEAFF,TGTGCCAGCACCGAAGGGGCACTGAACACTGAAGCTTTCTTT
many,15,TRBJ1-2,TRBV2,TRBD1,CASRPFRQGPYGYTF,TGTGCCAGCAGGCCATTTCGACAGGGACCCTATGGCTACACCTTC
-,14,TRBJ1-5,TRBV20-1,-,CSASYPTRAQPQHF,TGCAGTGCTAGTTATCCGACAAGGGCGCAGCCCCAGCATTTT
many,16,TRBJ2-2,TRBV6-2/TRBV6-3,-,CASSKRTAANTGELFF,TGTGCCAGCAGTAAGCGGACTGCTGCGAACACCGGGGAGCTGTTTTTT
few,17,TRBJ1-2,TRBV14,TRBD1,CASSQDPGTGYHYGYTF,TGTGCCAGCAGCCAAGATCCCGGGACAGGGTATCACTATGGCTACACCTTC
many,16,TRBJ2-5,TRBV7-2,TRBD2,CASSLISGGAGETQYF,TGTGCCAGCAGCCTAATAAGCGGGGGGGCCGGAGAGACCCAGTACTTC
-,14,TRBJ2-7,TRBV28,-,CASSLAQLNYEQYF,TGTGCCAGCAGTTTAGCCCAACTAAACTACGAGCAGTACTTC
many,17,TRBJ1-2,TRBV28,-,CASSLEGPGQQNYGYTF,TGTGCCAGCAGTTTAGAAGGTCCGGGACAACAAAACTATGGCTACACCTTC
many,14,TRBJ2-7,TRBV19,-,CASSLSYRTYEQYF,TGTGCCAGTAGCCTTAGCTATCGGACCTACGAGCAGTACTTC
few,12,TRBJ2-7,TRBV20-1,-,CSARDVSYEQYF,TGCAGTGCCCGGGACGTCTCCTACGAGCAGTACTTC
many,16,TRBJ2-7,TRBV7-9,TRBD1,CASSQPRTGNSYEQYF,TGTGCCAGCAGTCAACCCCGGACAGGGAACTCCTACGAGCAGTACTTC
many,14,TRBJ2-7,TRBV12-3/TRBV12-4,-,CASSYSHGSHEQYF,TGTGCCAGCAGCTACTCTCACGGGTCCCACGAGCAGTACTTC
many,15,TRBJ2-2,TRBV2,TRBD1,CASTRDRTNTGELFF,TGTGCCAGCACAAGGGACAGGACGAACACCGGGGAGCTGTTTTTT
many,16,TRBJ1-2,TRBV5-1,-,CASSSTGTSFNYGYTF,TGCGCCAGCAGCTCGACAGGCACCAGCTTCAACTATGGCTACACCTTC
-,16,TRBJ2-1,TRBV6-2/TRBV6-3,TRBD2,CASRLTSGLTYNEQFF,TGTGCCAGCAGACTAACTAGCGGGCTAACCTACAATGAGCAGTTCTTC
-,17,TRBJ2-3,TRBV5-6,-,CASSLESGLTSTDTQYF,TGTGCCAGCAGCTTGGAATCCGGGTTAACTAGCACAGATACGCAGTATTTT
many,12,TRBJ1-2,TRBV19,-,CASSKGSDGYTF,TGTGCCAGTAGTAAGGGAAGCGACGGCTACACCTTC
once,14,TRBJ1-5,TRBV28,-,CASSLALSNQPQHF,TGTGCCAGCAGTTTGGCCCTTAGCAATCAGCCCCAGCATTTT
many,15,TRBJ1-2,TRBV28,TRBD1,CASSFPPGLGQSRSF,TGTGCCAGCAGTTTCCCGCCCGGACTGGGACAGTCGAGGTCCTTC
many,11,TRBJ2-7,TRBV11-2,-,CASSPSYEQYF,TGTGCCAGCAGTCCGTCCTACGAGCAGTACTTC
many,13,TRBJ1-5,TRBV6-2/TRBV6-3,TRBD1,CASGDSLNQPQHF,TGTGCCAGCGGGGACAGCCTCAATCAGCCCCAGCATTTT
many,15,TRBJ1-3,TRBV7-9,-,CASSLGGIGGNTIYF,TGTGCCAGCAGCTTAGGGGGTATCGGTGGAAACACCATATATTTT
few,13,TRBJ1-2,TRBV3-1,-,CASSQVKGVGYTF,TGTGCCAGCAGCCAAGTGAAGGGGGTTGGCTACACCTTC
many,16,TRBJ1-3,TRBV6-1,-,CASSPGSSLSGNTIYF,TGTGCCAGCAGTCCCGGGTCGAGTCTCTCTGGAAACACCATATATTTT
many,12,TRBJ1-2,TRBV5-1,-,CASKGEGYGYTF,TGCGCCAGCAAAGGAGAGGGTTATGGCTACACCTTC
many,15,TRBJ2-2,TRBV7-9,TRBD1,CASSRLTGDTGELFF,TGTGCCAGCAGCAGACTGACAGGGGACACCGGGGAGCTGTTTTTT
many,14,TRBJ1-3,TRBV27,-,CASSSDGSGNTIYF,TGTGCCAGCAGTTCCGACGGCTCTGGAAACACCATATATTTT
many,13,TRBJ2-7,TRBV7-2,-,CASRDGLQNEQYF,TGTGCCAGCAGGGATGGACTGCAGAACGAGCAGTACTTC
many,15,TRBJ1-2,TRBV3-1,-,CASSQGGVGYYGYTF,TGTGCCAGCAGCCAGGGTGGCGTGGGCTACTATGGCTACACCTTC
-,14,TRBJ1-5,TRBV30,TRBD1,CAWSVRDSGQPQHF,TGTGCCTGGAGTGTACGGGACAGTGGGCAGCCCCAGCATTTT
-,14,TRBJ1-6,TRBV3-1,-,CASSQRTENSPLHF,TGTGCCAGCAGCCAAAGGACAGAAAATTCACCCCTCCACTTT
many,14,TRBJ1-4,TRBV11-2,-,CASSSPFVAEELFF,TGTGCCAGCAGCTCGCCGTTCGTCGCGGAGGAACTGTTTTTT
many,13,TRBJ2-7,TRBV28,-,CASRTVNSYEQYF,TGTGCCAGCAGGACCGTTAACTCCTACGAGCAGTACTTC
many,14,TRBJ2-3,TRBV7-7,-,CASSQGPAPDTQYF,TGTGCTAGCAGCCAGGGACCAGCGCCAGATACGCAGTATTTT
many,14,TRBJ1-2,TRBV29-1,-,CSVKQGRSNYGYTF,TGCAGCGTTAAGCAGGGGCGAAGTAACTATGGCTACACCTTC
many,15,TRBJ1-2,TRBV28,TRBD1,CASSLGDRGASEGTF,TGTGCCAGCAGTTTGGGGGACAGGGGGGCTAGTGAAGGCACCTTC